This entry concerns a single TCR beta chain. The CDR3 extends 3 residues past the end of the read, so its final part is completed from the germline J gene. Using immunoSEQ multiplex PCR, the repertoire was profiled, and TCRdb retains in-frame clones only, with some absent. The sample holds some 37,000 clones. The data originate from a study of T cells in women clearing cervical HPV infection. Study-wide background: Control women cleared a single incident HPV16 infection within 12 months.

The CDR3 has 15 amino acids. With 6 bases clipped from V and 4 bases from J, the junction kept 9 bases outside the gene matches. The chain is built from TRBV23-1 and TRBJ1-5, with 7 bases lining up with TRBD1. TRBV23-1 is an ORF, with its function uncertain. The clonotype originates from a woman between 18 and 75 years old with a cervical HPV16 infection that either progressed to CIN3+ or cleared (not recorded which). The sample consisted of blood buffy coat. CDR3 in amino acids: CASRLGTVLNQPQHF. CDR3 bases read: TGCGCCAGCAGACTCGGGACAGTATTAAATCAGCCC.